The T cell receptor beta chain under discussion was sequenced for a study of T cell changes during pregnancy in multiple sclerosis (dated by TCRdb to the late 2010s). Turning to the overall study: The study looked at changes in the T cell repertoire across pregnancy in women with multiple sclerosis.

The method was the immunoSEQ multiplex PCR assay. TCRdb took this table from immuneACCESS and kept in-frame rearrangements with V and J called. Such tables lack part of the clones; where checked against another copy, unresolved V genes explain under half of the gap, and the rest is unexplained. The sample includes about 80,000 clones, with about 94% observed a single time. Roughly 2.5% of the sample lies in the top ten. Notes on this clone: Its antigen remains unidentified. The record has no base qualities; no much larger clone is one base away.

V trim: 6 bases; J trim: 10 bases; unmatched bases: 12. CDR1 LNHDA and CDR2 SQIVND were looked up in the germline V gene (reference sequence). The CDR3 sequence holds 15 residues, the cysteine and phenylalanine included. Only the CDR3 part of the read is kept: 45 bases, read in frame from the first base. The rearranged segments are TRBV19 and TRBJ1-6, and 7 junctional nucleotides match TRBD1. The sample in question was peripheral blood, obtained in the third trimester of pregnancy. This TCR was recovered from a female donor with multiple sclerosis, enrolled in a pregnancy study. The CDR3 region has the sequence CASSPSQGSGSPLHF. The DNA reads TGTGCCAGTAGCCCCTCACAGGGGTCGGGGTCACCCCTCCACTTT.